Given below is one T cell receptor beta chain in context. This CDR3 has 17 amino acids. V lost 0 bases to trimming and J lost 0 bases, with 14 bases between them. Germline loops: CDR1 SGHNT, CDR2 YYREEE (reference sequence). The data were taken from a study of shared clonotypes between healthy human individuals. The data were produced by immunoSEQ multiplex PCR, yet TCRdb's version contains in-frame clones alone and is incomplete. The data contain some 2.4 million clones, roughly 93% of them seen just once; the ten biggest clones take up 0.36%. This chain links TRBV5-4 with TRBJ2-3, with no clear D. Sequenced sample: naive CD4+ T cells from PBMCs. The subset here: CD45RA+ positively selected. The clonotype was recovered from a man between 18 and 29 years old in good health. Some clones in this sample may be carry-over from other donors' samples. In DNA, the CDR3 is TGTGCCAGCAGCTTGGATGGGAATTACTTTAGCACAGATACGCAGTATTTT. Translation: CASSLDGNYFSTDTQYF. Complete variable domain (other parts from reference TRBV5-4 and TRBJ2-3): ETGVTQSPTHLIKTRGQQVTLRCSSQSGHNTVSWYQQALGQGPQFIFQYYREEENGRGNFPPRFSGLQFPNYSSELNVNALELDDSALYLCASSLDGNYFSTDTQYFGPGTRLTVL.